Presented here are 25 T cell receptor beta chains from one specimen sequenced in a study of Ad26.COV2.S vaccination and SARS-CoV-2 variants. As for treatment: 15 to 20 received Ad26.COV2.S at low or high dose, single or two shots; 5 received placebo; per-sample allocation not given. Samples came from day 63 after the first vaccine or placebo injection. Assay used: immunoSEQ multiplex PCR; TCRdb lists only in-frame clones, some missing. The sample holds a few hundred thousand clones, about 83% seen once. This specimen consisted of peripheral blood, obtained in a trial of Ad26.COV2.S vaccine versus placebo. The receptors originated from a person between 18 and 65 years old who received the Ad26.COV2.S COVID-19 vaccine or a placebo.

The rearrangement links TRBV19 to TRBJ1-1; tentatively, D is TRBD1 (5 bases). V was trimmed by 3 bases and J by 5 bases, leaving 19 bases between them. Germline CDR1 LNHDA, CDR2 SQIVND (reference sequence). The CDR3 totals 16 residues. The CDR3 reads CASSIGYAGERTEAFF. The CDR3 DNA reads TGTGCCAGTAGTATTGGGTACGCGGGGGAAAGAACTGAAGCTTTCTTT.

The sample holds one count of this clone. V is TRBV7-2 and J is TRBJ1-2; TRBD1 matches 8 bases. The germline gives CDR1 SGHTA, CDR2 FQGNSA. V dropped 5 bases and J dropped 4; count of bases not matched to a gene: 6. This CDR3 spans 14 amino acids. The CDR3 DNA reads TGTGCCAGCAGCCACGCGGACAGGGCCTATGGCTACACCTTC. Protein product: CASSHADRAYGYTF. Using reference TRBV7-2 and TRBJ1-2 for the parts outside the CDR3, the full variable domain is GAGVSQSPSNKVTEKGKDVELRCDPISGHTALYWYRQSLGQGLEFLIYFQGNSAPDKSGLPSDRFSAERTGGSVSTLTIQRTQQEDSAVYLCASSHADRAYGYTFGSGTRLTVV.

The chain is built from TRBV2 and TRBJ1-1; D possibly corresponds to TRBD1 (6 bases). Germline V gives CDR1 SNHLY, CDR2 FYNNEI. With 6 bases removed from V and 0 bases from J, the gap between germline ends came to 20 bases. This CDR3 contains 17 residues. This CDR3 reads CASSLTGLMVMNTEAFF. CDR3 nucleotide sequence: TGTGCCAGCAGCTTGACAGGTTTGATGGTGATGAACACTGAAGCTTTCTTT.

This clone was observed a single time. The chain is built from TRBV6-5 and TRBJ1-2; maybe TRBD1 (5 bases). CDR3 length equals 12 residues. Deletions cut 5 bases from V and 8 bases from J, with 12 bases between. CDR1 and CDR2 (germline): MNHEY, SVGAGI. The CDR3 spells CASSPAWGGYTF. CDR3 DNA sequence: TGTGCCAGCAGTCCTGCATGGGGGGGCTACACCTTC.

A note on this clone: One end of the junction varies from germline; a read error may be responsible. The chain joins TRBV5-1 to TRBJ2-3; TRBD1 matches at 7 bases. Germline assignment: CDR1 SGHRS and CDR2 YFSETQ. The CDR3 sequence is 15 residues long. The DNA for the CDR3 is TGCGCCAGCAGCTTTGGGGCGCGAGGGACAGATACGCGGTATTTT. Translated, it gives CASSFGARGTDTRYF.

The chain couples TRBV7-3 to TRBJ1-2, with D perhaps matching TRBD1 (5 bases). Per germline, CDR1 SGHTA and CDR2 FQGTGA. V was clipped by 0 bases and J by 6 bases, with 11 bases between them. This CDR3 is 14 amino acids long. The CDR3 is CASSLTRGIDGYTF. The DNA of the CDR3 is TGTGCCAGCAGCTTAACTCGGGGGATCGATGGCTACACCTTC.

The chain joins TRBV18 to TRBJ2-5; D gene unclear. There are 12 residues in the CDR3. In germline, CDR1 is KGHSH, CDR2 LQKENI. Trimming took 3 bases from V and 2 from J, leaving 4 bases between them. The CDR3 here is CASSPLQETQYF. The CDR3, as DNA: TGTGCCAGCTCACCGCTACAAGAGACCCAGTACTTC.

The chain has TRBV29-1 and TRBJ2-1; D gene uncertain. This CDR3 spans 14 amino acids. The germline gives CDR1 SQVTM, CDR2 ANQGSEA. V gave up 5 bases and J gave up 9 bases, with 20 bases separating them. CDR3 bases: TGCAGCGTTAAATGGTCAGAAGCCTGGGGTGAGCAGTTCTTC. Translated, it gives CSVKWSEAWGEQFF.

This chain connects TRBV11-3 to TRBJ2-1; 13 bases map to TRBD2. CDR3 length equals 21 residues. Per germline, CDR1 SGHNT and CDR2 YENEEA. With 0 bases clipped from V and 1 base from J, the junction kept 12 bases outside the gene matches. For the CDR3, the DNA is TGTGCCAGCAGCTTAGAGGGGGTGCGGACTAGCGGGAGTGCATCCTACAATGAGCAGTTCTTC. Translating it yields CASSLEGVRTSGSASYNEQFF.

This clone appeared once. The rearrangement uses TRBV3-1 (or the pseudogene TRBV3-2) and TRBJ2-1, with D possibly matching TRBD1 (6 bases). CDR3 length: 14 residues. Trimming pared 1 base from V and 7 bases from J, leaving 11 bases between. The germline V gene encodes CDR1 LGHDT and CDR2 YNNKEL (reference sequence). CDR3 amino acids: CASSQVGRGNEQFF. As DNA, the CDR3 is TGTGCCAGCAGCCAAGTGGGCAGGGGAAATGAGCAGTTCTTC.

The V call is TRBV7-3, the J call TRBJ2-7, with D perhaps TRBD1 or TRBD2 (5 bases each). The CDR3 covers 12 residues. Germline values: CDR1 SGHTA, CDR2 FQGTGA. V lost 4 bases, J lost 9 bases, and 13 bases lay in between. CDR3 amino acids: CASSSPGLAQYF. CDR3 sequence (DNA): TGTGCCAGCAGCTCCCCGGGGCTCGCGCAGTACTTC. The full variable domain, completed using reference TRBV7-3 and TRBJ2-7, is GAGVSQTPSNKVTEKGKYVELRCDPISGHTALYWYRQSLGQGPEFLIYFQGTGAADDSGLPNDRFFAVRPEGSVSTLKIQRTERGDSAVYLCASSSPGLAQYFGPGTRLTVT.

J is TRBJ2-7 and V is TRBV6-5, with TRBD2 matching over 8 bases. This CDR3 is built from 10 residues. V lost 5 bases to trimming and J lost 12 bases; unmatched junction nucleotides: 3. Germline CDR1 is MNHEY and CDR2 is SVGAGI. This chain's CDR3 is CASSSGGLYF. The CDR3 DNA reads as TGTGCCAGCAGTAGCGGGGGACTGTACTTC.

This chain's CDR3 is CASSRRTGDLNTIYF. The CDR3 DNA reads as TGTGCCAGCAGCCGTAGGACAGGGGACTTAAACACCATATATTTT. The V call is TRBV13, the J call TRBJ1-3; 9 bases agree with TRBD1. V was clipped by 5 bases and J by 6 bases; unmatched bases: 8. The CDR3 is made up of 15 amino acids. The germline CDR1 and CDR2 sequences are PRHDT and FYEKMQ (reference sequence).

This clone was detected only a few times. The V and J genes are TRBV30 and TRBJ1-2; D remains ambiguous. This CDR3 spans 12 amino acids. Per the germline V gene, CDR1 is GTSNPN and CDR2 is SVGIG (reference sequence). V gave up 3 bases and J gave up 1 base, with 6 bases separating them. The CDR3 DNA reads TGTGCCTGGAGGAAGATTAACTATGGCTACACCTTC. Protein: CAWRKINYGYTF.

The rearrangement joins TRBV5-4 to TRBJ1-1; D is ambiguous. This CDR3 is built from 13 residues. Looked up from germline, CDR1 is SGHNT and CDR2 is YYREEE (reference sequence). Trimming cost V 4 bases and J 4 bases, with 11 bases left between them. CDR3: CASSTIEGTEAFF. CDR3 nucleotide sequence: TGTGCCAGCAGCACTATAGAGGGCACTGAAGCTTTCTTT.

The CDR3 region is CATSARTGDSPLHF. The DNA for the CDR3 is TGTGCCACCAGCGCCAGGACAGGGGATTCACCCCTCCACTTT. V gene TRBV15 combines with J gene TRBJ1-6; TRBD1 agrees at 9 bases. The CDR3 length is 14 residues. Germline CDR1 is LNHNV and CDR2 is YYDKDF (reference sequence). V shed 5 bases and J 8 bases; nucleotides not matched to a gene: 4.

The gene calls are TRBV6-5 and TRBJ2-1; possibly TRBD1 for D (5 bases). V lost 6 bases and J 5 bases, leaving 14 bases between the germline ends. This CDR3 region has 14 residues. Germline CDR1 MNHEY, CDR2 SVGAGI. The CDR3 region is CASRRTEGDNEQFF. The CDR3 region has the DNA TGTGCCAGCAGGCGAACCGAAGGGGACAATGAGCAGTTCTTC.

The rearrangement uses TRBV5-6 and TRBJ2-7; D ambiguous. V lost 4 bases and J 5 bases, leaving 16 bases between the germline ends. Germline V gene sequence: CDR1 SGHDT, CDR2 YYEEEE. This CDR3 spans 14 amino acids. The CDR3 protein is CASSRLVVPHEQYF. CDR3 DNA sequence: TGTGCCAGCAGCCGCCTCGTAGTGCCACACGAGCAGTACTTC.

This clone was detected once. The chain is built from TRBV6-1 and TRBJ1-1; D is undetermined. The CDR3 spans 13 residues. Trimming removed 3 bases at V and 3 bases at J, with 8 bases between. Germline V CDR1 and CDR2: MNHNS, SASEGT. DNA of the CDR3: TGTGCCAGCAGTGACAGTTGGGACACTGAAGCTTTCTTT. Protein sequence: CASSDSWDTEAFF.

V usage is TRBV11-2 and J usage is TRBJ1-1, with D unresolved. This CDR3 is built from 17 residues. Germline CDR1 SGHAT, CDR2 FQNNGV. Trimming pared 6 bases from V and 1 base from J, leaving 21 bases between. The chain's CDR3 is CASRDPLYSLRNTEAFF. CDR3 nucleotides: TGTGCCAGCAGGGACCCCCTCTATAGCCTTAGGAACACTGAAGCTTTCTTT.

J is TRBJ2-2 and V is TRBV12-3 or TRBV12-4, with D maybe TRBD1 (6 bases). This CDR3 region has 13 residues. The V gene lost 5 bases and the J gene lost 6 bases, with 10 bases spanning the gap. The CDR3 reads CASSPPGAGELFF. The CDR3 nucleotides are TGTGCCAGCAGTCCACCAGGGGCCGGGGAGCTGTTTTTT.

The rearrangement joins TRBV19 to TRBJ1-5; 8 bases agree with TRBD1. With 5 bases clipped from V and 5 bases from J, the junction kept 8 bases outside the gene matches. This CDR3 is 15 amino acids long. From germline, CDR1 is LNHDA and CDR2 SQIVND (reference sequence). CDR3 DNA sequence: TGTGCCAGTAGTCTTTTTGGGACAGGAGATCAGCCCCAGCATTTT. This encodes CASSLFGTGDQPQHF.

The V and J genes are TRBV7-9 and TRBJ1-5, with D possibly TRBD1 on 5 matching bases. Trimming removed 5 bases at V and 6 bases at J, with 14 bases between. CDR3 size: 14 residues. The V gene's germline CDR1 is SEHNR and CDR2 FQNEAQ (reference sequence). The CDR3 loop reads CASSQNSQGQPQHF. In DNA, the CDR3 is TGTGCCAGCAGCCAAAACAGCCAGGGTCAGCCCCAGCATTTT.

About this clone itself: One base separates it from a far larger clone, so it is likely a read error. J is TRBJ2-7 and V is TRBV29-1; D is undetermined. The last part of the DNA fits TRBJ2-1 better; the J call may be wrong. This CDR3 spans 13 amino acids. Germline CDR1 and CDR2: SQVTM and ANQGSEA. CDR3 region: CSVEGGSTYEQFF. The CDR3 nucleotides read TGCAGCGTTGAAGGGGGATCAACCTACGAGCAGTTCTTC.

This clone appeared a single time. CDR3 residues: CASSTYWRTEAFF. The DNA for the CDR3 is TGTGCCAGCAGTACGTATTGGAGAACTGAAGCTTTCTTT. This sequence joins TRBV27 and TRBJ1-1, with D uncertain. The CDR3 contains 13 residues. Germline CDR1 reads MNHEY; CDR2 reads SMNVEV (reference sequence). V lost 5 bases to trimming and J lost 5 bases, with 12 bases between them.